One sample yielded the 3 T cell receptor beta chains listed below, sequenced in a study of T cells in Graves' hyperthyroidism and ophthalmopathy (dated by TCRdb to between 2018 and 2020). Preparation of the library involved multiplex PCR. Sequencer: Illumina HiSeq 2000. The TCR beta CDR3 regions were amplified from the RNA transcripts. The TCR CDR3 was subjected to a first round of RT-PCR using the HTBI primer set and the Qiagen OneStep RT-PCR kit. TCRdb reprocessed the public reads (quality trimming at Q25 with fastp, clone calling with MiXCR) and kept in-frame beta chains. Records with the same CDR3 protein are collapsed into one entry carrying the most frequent genes and DNA. Across this sample there are some 250,000 distinct CDR3 sequences, with roughly 15% seen only once. About an eighth of the sample lies in the top ten. Sequenced: blood. These receptors were obtained from a woman between 35 and 50 years old with Graves' hyperthyroidism that later progressed to Graves' ophthalmopathy.

This clonotype was detected ten times or more. This rearrangement joins TRBV19 to TRBJ1-1, with D unresolved. Trimming left V 4 bases short and J 0 bases short, with 12 bases between. The CDR3 covers 15 residues. Germline V gene sequence: CDR1 LNHDA, CDR2 SQIVND (reference sequence). The CDR3 DNA follows: TGTGCCAGTAGTACCTCACGGATCATGAACACTGAAGCTTTCTTT. It specifies CASSTSRIMNTEAFF.

This clonotype has a count of ten or more. This rearrangement joins TRBV11-2 to TRBJ2-7, with D perhaps matching TRBD1 (5 bases). The germline V gene has CDR1 SGHAT and CDR2 FQNNGV. V was shortened by 0 bases and J by 0 bases, with 9 bases between the two germline ends. This CDR3 comprises 15 residues. The CDR3 sequence: CASSLDREGSYEQYF. CDR3 bases: TGTGCCAGCAGCTTAGACAGGGAAGGCTCCTACGAGCAGTACTTC.

This clonotype was recorded at least ten times. The chain is built from TRBV20-1 and TRBJ1-3, with TRBD1 matching 9 bases. With V trimmed by 6 bases and J by 0 bases, 15 bases remained unmatched. CDR1 is DFQATT and CDR2 is SNEGSKA in the germline V gene (reference sequence). This CDR3 comprises 18 residues. Here the CDR3 reads CSAGQTGGILSSGNTIYF. The DNA of the CDR3 is TGCAGTGCCGGACAGACAGGGGGGATACTGAGCTCTGGAAACACCATATATTTT.